Detailed here is one TCR beta chain. Its recognized antigen is unknown. No base quality information exists; no much larger clone differs at one position. In the same sample, other DNA sequences code for this CDR3. The sample is drawn from a study of T cell responses to AZD1222 COVID-19 vaccine (dated by TCRdb to the early 2020s). Broadly, across the study: AZD1222 recipients whose second dose came at about 4 weeks and those whose second dose came at about 12 weeks were combined into one group, since spike-specific TCR depth and breadth did not differ between the two schedules. Trial participants were enrolled by age into subgroups of 18-55, 56-69 and 70-plus years, and around 150, 28 and 57 TCR-sequenced participants, respectively, were included in these subgroups. A total of about 230 trial participants underwent TCR sequencing, of whom some 210 received two doses of AZD1222 and around 26 received two doses of the MenACWY control vaccine. Findings and caveats that apply to the study as a whole: Because no day 14 peak-response samples were available, the repertoires could be characterized only after the peak T cell response. The whole spike protein was spanned by vaccine-associated CD4 TCRs, and dominant responses were seen in regions 160-218 and 743-854. Participants were mostly white British and included more females than males, and it was suggested by the authors that clonal diversity may have been underestimated. In the small 56-69-year group, the increase in depth fell short of significance, most likely because of low power. Reportedly, close to half of the unique spike-specific TCRs recognized epitopes lying outside the regions that are mutated in the B.1.351 and B.1.1.7 variants. After two AZD1222 doses, both the breadth and the depth of spike-specific TCRs were significantly higher than at day 0 and than in MenACWY recipients. Conclusions about previously exposed vaccinees were limited because only six or seven AZD1222 recipients were SARS-CoV-2 seropositive at baseline.

The CDR3 starts with the cysteine, ends with the phenylalanine, and has 14 residues. Only the CDR3 DNA stays, 42 bases, in frame from base 1. Trimming takes 1 base from V and 1 base from J, and the germline ends sit 7 bases apart. Sequences SEHNR (CDR1) and FQNEAQ (CDR2) are obtained from the germline V gene (reference sequence). The CDR3 regions of human TCRbeta chains were analyzed by immunosequencing. The original pipeline was this. Repertoire TCRs were checked for matches against a reference library of SARS-CoV-2-specific TCRs that had been generated using the MIRA antigen-specificity platform. Breadth meant the fraction of unique TCRs that were SARS-CoV-2-associated, whereas depth meant the fraction of total T cells that were SARS-CoV-2-associated. Each spike-specific TCR was assigned to its reactive spike region and to a CD4 or CD8 class using the MIRA data. Log10-transformed breadth and depth values were compared by one-way ANOVA with Sidak's multiple comparisons tests. The immuneACCESS repertoire file appears here via TCRdb, limited to in-frame rearrangements. These files lack a portion of the clones; in checked studies, under half of the deficit traces to unresolved V genes, and the cause of the others is not known. V, J and clone size derive from that table, while D and trimming were established from the DNA sequence. Within this sample are about 130,000 clones, with approximately 94% of them counted one time only. The ten largest clones capture more than 2.5% of the sample.

The time point label, as the study defines it: baseline before first vaccination. Vaccinee samples were obtained from the UK trials COV001 and COV002, which included a single-blind randomized controlled phase 2/3 trial of AZD1222 (ChAdOx1 nCoV-19) in healthy adults. For TCRbeta chain sequencing, PBMC samples were collected from trial participants at day 0 and at day 28 after the second dose. Recombination linked TRBV7-9 to TRBJ1-1, with the D gene too uncertain to name. The material sequenced was peripheral blood, taken on day 0 of AZD1222 vaccination. This TCR was sampled from an adult in good health. The CDR3 sequence is CASSLGTANTEAFF. The DNA sequence is given as TGTGCCAGCAGCTTAGGTACAGCGAACACTGAAGCTTTCTTT.